This is a list of T cell receptor beta chains from one sample in a study of blood T cell repertoires in COVID-19. TCRdb's copy holds only in-frame clones and misses some; the assay was immunoSEQ multiplex PCR. The sample shows some 260,000 clones, about 91% of them seen only once. The specimen sequenced was peripheral blood. These receptors all come from a woman aged 25-40 years with COVID-19, enrolled during active disease. Each CDR3 is given with its conserved first and last residue. The order of the fields is D gene, clone size, V gene, J gene, CDR3 protein, CDR3 DNA. A D gene is named only where the DNA matches it firmly. A clone size is listed for some rows: how often the clone was seen (once, few, many), or a class if it is expanded.

d_call: TRBD1; clone_size: -; v_call: TRBV5-4; j_call: TRBJ1-6; cdr3_aa: CASSPGQAQYNSPLHF; cdr3_nt: TGTGCCAGCAGCCCAGGACAGGCCCAATATAATTCACCCCTCCACTTT
d_call: -; clone_size: -; v_call: TRBV6-5; j_call: TRBJ1-2; cdr3_aa: CASSYSRTNYGYTF; cdr3_nt: TGTGCCAGCAGTTACTCGAGGACAAACTATGGCTACACCTTC
d_call: -; clone_size: -; v_call: TRBV29-1; j_call: TRBJ1-1; cdr3_aa: CSANRGDTEAFF; cdr3_nt: TGCAGCGCAAACCGGGGAGACACTGAAGCTTTCTTT
d_call: TRBD1; clone_size: many; v_call: TRBV6-2/TRBV6-3; j_call: TRBJ1-1; cdr3_aa: CASSGTENTEAFF; cdr3_nt: TGTGCCAGCAGTGGGACAGAGAACACTGAAGCTTTCTTT
d_call: TRBD1; clone_size: -; v_call: TRBV24-1; j_call: TRBJ1-5; cdr3_aa: CATSDSTLDRGSNQPQHF; cdr3_nt: TGTGCCACCAGTGATTCGACTCTAGACAGGGGTAGCAATCAGCCCCAGCATTTT
d_call: -; clone_size: -; v_call: TRBV5-4; j_call: TRBJ2-1; cdr3_aa: CASSFWGGAYNEQFF; cdr3_nt: TGTGCCAGCAGCTTTTGGGGGGGGGCATACAATGAGCAGTTCTTC
d_call: -; clone_size: -; v_call: TRBV28; j_call: TRBJ2-1; cdr3_aa: CASSWGRTGDEQFF; cdr3_nt: TGTGCCAGCAGTTGGGGGAGGACGGGCGATGAGCAGTTCTTC
d_call: -; clone_size: -; v_call: TRBV10-2; j_call: TRBJ1-1; cdr3_aa: CASSEIANTEAFF; cdr3_nt: TGCGCCAGCAGTGAGATAGCAAACACTGAAGCTTTCTTT
d_call: -; clone_size: -; v_call: TRBV3-1/TRBV3-2; j_call: TRBJ1-6; cdr3_aa: CASSREKGQGIASPLHF; cdr3_nt: TGTGCCAGCAGCCGCGAAAAGGGGCAGGGAATAGCTTCACCCCTCCACTTT
d_call: -; clone_size: -; v_call: TRBV29-1; j_call: TRBJ2-3; cdr3_aa: CSVEGRVSTDTQYF; cdr3_nt: TGCAGCGTTGAGGGCAGGGTCAGCACAGATACGCAGTATTTT
d_call: TRBD1; clone_size: -; v_call: TRBV5-1; j_call: TRBJ2-7; cdr3_aa: CASSLSGTGVGEQYF; cdr3_nt: TGCGCCAGCAGCTTATCCGGGACAGGGGTTGGAGAGCAGTACTTC
d_call: -; clone_size: medium-sized; v_call: TRBV27; j_call: TRBJ2-1; cdr3_aa: CASSLGAGYNEQFF; cdr3_nt: TGTGCCAGCAGTTTAGGAGCAGGGTACAATGAGCAGTTCTTC
d_call: TRBD2; clone_size: medium-sized; v_call: TRBV4-1; j_call: TRBJ2-1; cdr3_aa: CASSQVSILAGGLMNEQFF; cdr3_nt: TGCGCCAGCAGCCAAGTGAGCATCCTGGCGGGGGGGCTCATGAATGAGCAGTTCTTC
d_call: TRBD2; clone_size: -; v_call: TRBV6-5; j_call: TRBJ2-1; cdr3_aa: CASSYGWASGRYEQFF; cdr3_nt: TGTGCCAGCAGTTACGGGTGGGCTAGCGGGAGATATGAGCAGTTCTTC
d_call: -; clone_size: -; v_call: TRBV9; j_call: TRBJ1-6; cdr3_aa: CASSVETGGRDSPLHF; cdr3_nt: TGTGCCAGCAGCGTAGAGACCGGGGGAAGGGATTCACCCCTCCACTTT
d_call: -; clone_size: -; v_call: TRBV11-3; j_call: TRBJ1-1; cdr3_aa: CASSLDAGRTDGAFF; cdr3_nt: TGTGCCAGCAGCTTAGACGCGGGGAGGACGGATGGAGCTTTCTTT
d_call: TRBD1; clone_size: -; v_call: TRBV6-2/TRBV6-3; j_call: TRBJ1-5; cdr3_aa: CASSYGSGTGHQPQHF; cdr3_nt: TGTGCCAGCAGTTACGGTTCCGGGACAGGGCATCAGCCCCAGCATTTT
d_call: -; clone_size: -; v_call: TRBV15; j_call: TRBJ2-1; cdr3_aa: CATSLELLNNEQFF; cdr3_nt: TGTGCCACCAGCCTAGAGCTTTTAAACAATGAGCAGTTCTTC
d_call: -; clone_size: few; v_call: TRBV20-1; j_call: TRBJ1-6; cdr3_aa: CSASSRVQGPDSPLHF; cdr3_nt: TGCAGTGCCAGTTCAAGGGTTCAGGGGCCGGATTCACCCCTCCACTTT
d_call: TRBD1; clone_size: -; v_call: TRBV11-2; j_call: TRBJ1-5; cdr3_aa: CASSLDTGGFQPQHF; cdr3_nt: TGTGCCAGCAGCTTAGATACAGGGGGCTTTCAGCCCCAGCATTTT
d_call: -; clone_size: -; v_call: TRBV6-2/TRBV6-3; j_call: TRBJ2-1; cdr3_aa: CASSPLAALGDEQFF; cdr3_nt: TGTGCCAGCAGCCCCCTCGCCGCTCTGGGCGATGAGCAGTTCTTC
d_call: -; clone_size: -; v_call: TRBV27; j_call: TRBJ1-1; cdr3_aa: CASSLWGGDSKKAGNTEAFF; cdr3_nt: TGTGCCAGCAGTTTATGGGGGGGCGATTCCAAAAAGGCCGGGAACACTGAAGCTTTCTTT
d_call: -; clone_size: -; v_call: TRBV6-4; j_call: TRBJ1-2; cdr3_aa: CASSSDAGGYTF; cdr3_nt: TGTGCCAGCAGCAGTGATGCAGGAGGCTACACCTTC
d_call: TRBD1; clone_size: -; v_call: TRBV6-2/TRBV6-3; j_call: TRBJ1-5; cdr3_aa: CASSFGQGKPQHF; cdr3_nt: TGTGCCAGCAGTTTTGGACAGGGGAAGCCCCAGCATTTT
d_call: TRBD2; clone_size: few; v_call: TRBV4-3; j_call: TRBJ2-3; cdr3_aa: CASSLGLAVLGDTQYF; cdr3_nt: TGCGCCAGCAGCCTGGGACTAGCGGTGCTTGGAGATACGCAGTATTTT
d_call: TRBD1; clone_size: -; v_call: TRBV11-3; j_call: TRBJ1-2; cdr3_aa: CASSPGQGDYGYTF; cdr3_nt: TGTGCCAGCAGCCCGGGACAGGGGGACTATGGCTACACCTTC
d_call: -; clone_size: once; v_call: TRBV28; j_call: TRBJ2-7; cdr3_aa: CASSSLVGRLIEQYF; cdr3_nt: TGTGCCAGCAGTTCCCTAGTCGGAAGACTTATAGAGCAGTACTTC
d_call: -; clone_size: -; v_call: TRBV30; j_call: TRBJ2-1; cdr3_aa: CAWSAAVLSYNEQFF; cdr3_nt: TGTGCCTGGAGCGCCGCCGTTCTCAGCTACAATGAGCAGTTCTTC
d_call: -; clone_size: once; v_call: TRBV18; j_call: TRBJ2-3; cdr3_aa: CASSPVEGGGYTDTQYF; cdr3_nt: TGTGCCAGCTCACCGGTTGAGGGAGGTGGATACACAGATACGCAGTATTTT
d_call: -; clone_size: -; v_call: TRBV11-3; j_call: TRBJ2-3; cdr3_aa: CASSLVGGEDTDTQYF; cdr3_nt: TGTGCCAGCAGCTTAGTAGGCGGGGAAGACACAGATACGCAGTATTTT
d_call: -; clone_size: few; v_call: TRBV5-1; j_call: TRBJ1-5; cdr3_aa: CASSPQGGANQPQHF; cdr3_nt: TGCGCCAGCAGCCCCCAAGGGGGGGCCAATCAGCCCCAGCATTTT
d_call: -; clone_size: -; v_call: TRBV16; j_call: TRBJ1-1; cdr3_aa: CASRLELQGNTEAFF; cdr3_nt: TGTGCCAGCAGACTTGAGTTACAGGGGAACACTGAAGCTTTCTTT
d_call: -; clone_size: -; v_call: TRBV28; j_call: TRBJ2-2; cdr3_aa: CASNRGTGELFF; cdr3_nt: TGTGCCAGCAATCGGGGGACCGGGGAGCTGTTTTTT
d_call: TRBD1; clone_size: -; v_call: TRBV7-2; j_call: TRBJ1-1; cdr3_aa: CASSLRQGTTEAFF; cdr3_nt: TGTGCCAGCAGCTTACGACAGGGGACCACTGAAGCTTTCTTT
d_call: -; clone_size: -; v_call: TRBV13; j_call: TRBJ2-3; cdr3_aa: CASSLGPGTDTQYF; cdr3_nt: TGTGCCAGCAGCTTAGGCCCCGGCACAGATACGCAGTATTTT
d_call: -; clone_size: -; v_call: TRBV5-4; j_call: TRBJ2-1; cdr3_aa: CASSLVRSNNEQFF; cdr3_nt: TGTGCCAGCAGCTTGGTACGGAGCAACAATGAGCAGTTCTTC
d_call: TRBD1; clone_size: few; v_call: TRBV14; j_call: TRBJ1-2; cdr3_aa: CASSQHRGQALYGYTF; cdr3_nt: TGTGCCAGCAGCCAACACAGGGGACAGGCCCTCTATGGCTACACCTTC
d_call: TRBD2; clone_size: -; v_call: TRBV6-6; j_call: TRBJ2-3; cdr3_aa: CAGKTSSTDTQYF; cdr3_nt: TGTGCCGGCAAGACTAGCAGCACAGATACGCAGTATTTT
d_call: -; clone_size: -; v_call: TRBV6-2/TRBV6-3; j_call: TRBJ2-3; cdr3_aa: CASSFDSSGNSDTQYF; cdr3_nt: TGTGCCAGCAGTTTTGACAGTTCAGGGAATTCAGATACGCAGTATTTT
d_call: TRBD1; clone_size: -; v_call: TRBV5-5; j_call: TRBJ1-1; cdr3_aa: CASSPGWGQGNTEAFF; cdr3_nt: TGTGCCAGCAGCCCGGGGTGGGGACAGGGGAACACTGAAGCTTTCTTT
d_call: TRBD2; clone_size: -; v_call: TRBV3-1/TRBV3-2; j_call: TRBJ2-1; cdr3_aa: CASSQVAYLAGKGNEQFF; cdr3_nt: TGTGCCAGCAGCCAGGTCGCTTACCTAGCGGGGAAAGGCAATGAGCAGTTCTTC
d_call: -; clone_size: -; v_call: TRBV5-4; j_call: TRBJ2-7; cdr3_aa: CASSLTGTLSYEQYF; cdr3_nt: TGTGCCAGCAGCTTGACAGGGACCCTTTCCTACGAGCAGTACTTC
d_call: TRBD1; clone_size: -; v_call: TRBV27; j_call: TRBJ1-4; cdr3_aa: CASSLVGQGPWIF; cdr3_nt: TGTGCCAGCAGTTTAGTTGGACAGGGTCCTTGGATTTTT
d_call: -; clone_size: -; v_call: TRBV18; j_call: TRBJ1-6; cdr3_aa: CASSLQDFYNSPLHF; cdr3_nt: TGTGCCAGCTCACTCCAGGATTTCTATAATTCACCCCTCCACTTT
d_call: -; clone_size: -; v_call: TRBV12-3/TRBV12-4; j_call: TRBJ1-1; cdr3_aa: CASRPRQNTEAFF; cdr3_nt: TGTGCCAGCAGACCCCGACAGAACACTGAAGCTTTCTTT
d_call: -; clone_size: once; v_call: TRBV7-9; j_call: TRBJ2-6; cdr3_aa: CASSLARSGANVLTF; cdr3_nt: TGTGCCAGCAGCTTAGCCCGCTCTGGGGCCAACGTCCTGACTTTC
d_call: TRBD1; clone_size: -; v_call: TRBV11-3; j_call: TRBJ1-2; cdr3_aa: CASSLDGYATGDYGYTF; cdr3_nt: TGTGCCAGCAGCTTAGATGGGTACGCGACAGGGGACTATGGCTACACCTTC
d_call: -; clone_size: -; v_call: TRBV7-9; j_call: TRBJ2-2; cdr3_aa: CASSLAGLNTGELFF; cdr3_nt: TGTGCCAGCAGCTTAGCGGGCCTGAACACCGGGGAGCTGTTTTTT
d_call: TRBD1; clone_size: -; v_call: TRBV7-9; j_call: TRBJ1-2; cdr3_aa: CASSLSQGAASYGYTF; cdr3_nt: TGTGCCAGCAGCTTATCACAGGGGGCGGCCTCCTATGGCTACACCTTC
d_call: -; clone_size: -; v_call: TRBV4-2; j_call: TRBJ2-1; cdr3_aa: CASSRTSRNEQFF; cdr3_nt: TGTGCCAGCAGTCGGACATCAAGGAATGAGCAGTTCTTC
d_call: -; clone_size: -; v_call: TRBV7-2; j_call: TRBJ1-6; cdr3_aa: CASSLLPGGGNSPLHF; cdr3_nt: TGTGCCAGCAGCTTACTGCCTGGGGGGGGGAACTCACCCCTCCACTTT
d_call: TRBD2; clone_size: -; v_call: TRBV28; j_call: TRBJ2-2; cdr3_aa: CASSRAGEGTGELFF; cdr3_nt: TGTGCCAGCAGTCGAGCGGGAGAGGGTACCGGGGAGCTGTTTTTT